The TCR beta chain described here comes from a study of shared clonotypes between healthy human individuals. Deletions cut 3 bases from V and 4 bases from J, with 9 bases between. Germline-derived CDR1 and CDR2 are LNHDA and SQIVND (reference sequence). The CDR3 covers 13 residues. Libraries were prepared by immunoSEQ multiplex PCR; TCRdb keeps only in-frame clonotypes and omits some of them. Here the sample spans 550,000 to 850,000 clones, 74% being singletons. The sequencing sample was made of memory CD4+ T cells sorted from blood. Subset denoted: CD45RA-negative fraction. V is TRBV19 and J is TRBJ1-2; the D gene is possibly TRBD1 (5 bases). This clonotype was obtained from a woman aged 25 to 45 in good health. CDR3 nucleotide sequence: TGTGCCAGTAGTATTAGACAGAGCTATGGCTACACCTTC. Translated: CASSIRQSYGYTF.